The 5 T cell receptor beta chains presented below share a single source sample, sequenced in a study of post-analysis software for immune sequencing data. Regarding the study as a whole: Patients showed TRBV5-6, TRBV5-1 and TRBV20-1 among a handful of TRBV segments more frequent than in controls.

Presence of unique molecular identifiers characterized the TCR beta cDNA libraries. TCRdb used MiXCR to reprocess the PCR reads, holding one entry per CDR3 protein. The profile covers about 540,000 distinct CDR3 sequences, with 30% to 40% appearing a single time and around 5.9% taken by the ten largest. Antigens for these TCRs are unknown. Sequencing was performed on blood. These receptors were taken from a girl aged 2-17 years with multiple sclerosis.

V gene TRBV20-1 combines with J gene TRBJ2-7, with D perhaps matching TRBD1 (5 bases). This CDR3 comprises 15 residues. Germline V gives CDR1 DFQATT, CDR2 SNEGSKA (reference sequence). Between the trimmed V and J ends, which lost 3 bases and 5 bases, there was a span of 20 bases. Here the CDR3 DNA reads TGCAGTGCTAGCCGGTCGGCAGGGCCCACGGACGAGCAGTACTTC. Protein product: CSASRSAGPTDEQYF.

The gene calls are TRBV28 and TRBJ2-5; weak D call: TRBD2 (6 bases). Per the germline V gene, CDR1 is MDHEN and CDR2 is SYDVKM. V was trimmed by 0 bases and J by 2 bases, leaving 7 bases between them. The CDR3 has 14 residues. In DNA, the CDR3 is TGTGCCAGCAGTTTATGGGGGGGACAAGAGACCCAGTACTTC. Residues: CASSLWGGQETQYF. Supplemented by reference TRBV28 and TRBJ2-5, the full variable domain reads DVKVTQSSRYLVKRTGEKVFLECVQDMDHENMFWYRQDPGLGLRLIYFSYDVKMKEKGDIPEGYSVSREKKERFSLILESASTNQTSMYLCASSLWGGQETQYFGPGTRLLVL.

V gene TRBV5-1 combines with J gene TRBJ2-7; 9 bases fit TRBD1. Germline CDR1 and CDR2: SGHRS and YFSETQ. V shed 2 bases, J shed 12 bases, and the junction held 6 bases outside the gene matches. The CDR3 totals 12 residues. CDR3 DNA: TGCGCCAGCAGCTTTAGTACAGGGGGCCTGTACTTC. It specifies CASSFSTGGLYF.

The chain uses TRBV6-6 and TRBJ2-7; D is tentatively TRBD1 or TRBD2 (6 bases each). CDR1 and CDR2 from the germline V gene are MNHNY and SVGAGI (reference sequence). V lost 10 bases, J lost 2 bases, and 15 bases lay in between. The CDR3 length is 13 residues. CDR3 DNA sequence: TGTGCCACCAAGGGGGGCAGCCCCTACGAGCAGTACTTC. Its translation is CATKGGSPYEQYF.

The CDR3 protein is CASRRGATSIQYF. In DNA, the CDR3 is TGTGCCAGCAGGAGGGGGGCCACCAGCATTCAGTACTTC. This sequence joins TRBV11-2 and TRBJ2-7, with D perhaps assigned TRBD1 or TRBD2 (6 bases each). TRBJ2-4 matches the DNA end more closely, so the J call is doubtful. CDR3 length: 13 residues. Germline CDR1 is SGHAT and CDR2 is FQNNGV.